This record looks at one T cell receptor (beta chain) sequence and its context. Its antigen is currently not known. Base qualities were left out, and no much larger clone turns up one base away. The germline V gene encodes CDR1 MNHEY and CDR2 SMNVEV (reference sequence). The cysteine opens and the phenylalanine closes a CDR3 of 14 amino acids. Solely the CDR3 DNA is kept, with 42 bases framed from the first base. A distance of 13 bases separates the germline ends of V and J, which lose 5 bases and 3 bases respectively. The cohort was made up of approximately 670 healthy bone marrow donors. At the time of sampling, every cohort member was nominally healthy, though immune exposures that went unrecorded were likely present. The donor tested CMV seropositive, placing the donor among the 289 seropositive members of the cohort. A peripheral blood sample was collected from each donor, and TCR beta sequencing was performed on peripheral blood mononuclear cells. The Qiagen DNeasy Blood Extraction Kit was used to extract genomic DNA from the blood cell samples.

Receptors were amplified or captured by the immunoSEQ multiplex PCR assay. For the multiplex PCR, a mixture combining 60 forward primers for TCR Vbeta segments and 13 reverse primers for TCR Jbeta segments was used. Amplification of the CDR3 region of rearranged TCR beta genes was performed with a multiplex PCR assay on genomic DNA. On the Illumina HiSeq System, the amplified TCR beta libraries were sequenced as 87-base-pair reads. Per the original workflow: In a later analysis, 70 million to 95 million unique TCR beta chains were counted across the 666 repertoires, and roughly 9.9 million of these chains were shared by at least two donors. Raw reads were error-corrected and collapsed into unique sequences by a nearest-neighbor algorithm in which closely related sequences were merged to remove PCR and sequencing errors. V, D and J gene segments were assigned by aligning CDR3 sequences to IMGT reference sequences. For a sequence to be retained, a match of at least six nucleotides to both a V gene segment and a J gene segment was required. Rearrangements were called productive when the CDR3 lacked stop codons and stayed in frame with V and J; all others were non-productive. Following IMGT convention, CDR3 was defined as the stretch from the second conserved V-encoded cysteine to the conserved J-encoded phenylalanine. Sequences without an unambiguous match to a single V gene segment were excluded from the earlier analysis of a few hundred of the donors. An earlier analysis of 500 to 700 of the donors classified V segments as functional when productive rearrangements were above 56.7% and as segregating when the standard deviation between donors was above 5%. A statistical classification framework was built to diagnose cytomegalovirus status from the catalog of TCR beta chain sequences. In a later analysis, TCR nucleotide sequences were compared against IMGT/GENE-DB human TR gene sequences so that V and J genes could be assigned. In a later analysis, CDR3 sequences and most-parsimonious VDJ recombination scenarios were assigned using the TCRdist pipeline. A later analysis defined each TCR beta chain by its CDR3 amino acid sequence plus V-gene family, and excluded reads lacking a unique V-gene family. A later analysis removed 550 to 650 highly shared, low-generation-probability nucleotide sequences to deal with suspected cross-contamination and a sequencing artifact. In a later analysis, a clonal expansion index for each public chain was calculated from normalized within-repertoire ranks of inferred template counts. In a later analysis, generation probabilities were computed using a VDJ recombination model fitted to out-of-frame rearrangements, and the results were checked against IGoR. In a later analysis, TCR-TCR, TCR-HLA and TCR-CMV co-occurrence was scored with hypergeometric tests, and a repertoire-size bias correction was applied to TCR pairs. A later analysis estimated false discovery rates by permuting HLA or CMV assignments 20 times. In a later analysis, co-occurring TCRs were grouped using DBSCAN, and TCRdist sequence similarity was added for clustering within HLA-allele-positive subsets. Repertoires with fewer than 30,000 or more than 120,000 public chains, plus five repertoires with anomalous nucleotide sharing, were excluded from co-occurrence clustering. TCRdb provides this immuneACCESS table in a form limited to in-frame rearrangements. Some clones are lacking; in checked studies, under half of them reflect an unresolved V gene, and why the rest are absent is not known. The V and J calls and the clone size are those of that table, but D and trimming were determined from the DNA. The sample profile shows some 89,000 clones; 78% of them were found once. The top ten hold over 4% of the sample.

The sample originates from a study of cytomegalovirus exposure and HLA in healthy donors (dated 2017 in TCRdb). Turning to the overall study: An earlier analysis of several hundred of the donors reported roughly 300 Gb of sequence data and 100 million to 120 million unique TCR beta sequences obtained from roughly 170 million T cells. Alongside the repertoire data, information on donor age, sex, ethnicity and CMV serostatus was compiled. The study was designed to test whether signatures of past pathogen exposure could be identified by cataloging public T cell receptors. Approximately 300 gigabases of sequencing data and tens of millions of unique TCR sequences made up an early release that covered 500 to 700 HLA-typed donors. The study profiled the T cell repertoires of about 640 subjects by immunosequencing and related them to cytomegalovirus serostatus. HLA typing included class I and class II loci at four-digit resolution. A later genetic analysis used genome-wide SNP genotypes for about 65% of the 666 donors, treating that subset as a discovery cohort. Roughly 5 DR-DQ haplotypes were treated as single units for association and clustering because of strong linkage in the cohort. Typing coverage differed by locus: A, B, C, DRB1 and DQB1 were typed in about 629-640 donors, DQA1 in 522, DPA1 in roughly 590, and DPB1 in 450 to 490. In a later analysis, previously published TCR beta repertoires from 550 to 750 donors were re-analyzed and high-resolution HLA genotyping was added so that TCR occurrence patterns could be studied. Every discovery cohort repertoire had been produced on one sequencing platform. Among roughly 370 genotyped donors of the cohort, an average of about 240,000 unique TCR beta nucleotide sequences were sequenced per donor, roughly 20% of them non-productive. In the later analysis, no new phenotypic data were used to find candidate immune exposures; instead, reliance was placed on TCR beta sequences and their occurrence across donors. An earlier analysis of 587 of the donors applied high-throughput TCR beta sequencing to assess whether each TCR beta V gene segment acted as functional or pseudogenic. Of the 300 to 500 genotyped donors, 65% to 90% were placed in the genetic ancestry cluster associated with self-reported Caucasian donors. Along with the approximately 650-subject first cohort, a separate validation cohort of about 110 different subjects was used. To predict cytomegalovirus infection status, the study brought together high-throughput TCR immunosequencing, statistical association of individual TCRs with disease status, and machine learning. The investigation overall reported the following: Specific HLA alleles were associated with 15,000 to 20,000 TCR beta sequences at a false discovery rate of 0.05 in a later analysis. In a later genetic analysis, a missense DCLRE1C variant was associated with V-gene and J-gene trimming of TCR beta chains, and the association was replicated in an independent cohort. CMV serostatus was the only immune exposure information available for the cohort. It was suggested by the authors that the approach could potentially be generalized to other disease states and immunological phenotypes. In a later analysis, HLA-associated TCR beta chains showed more clonal expansion and lower generation probabilities than non-associated chains that were equally common. According to a later genetic analysis, donors in an Asian-associated ancestry cluster had fewer N-insertions in productive TCRs than the approximately 710-donor mean. Because HLA typing was unavailable for some donors at each locus, only the typed subset was used in association tests. When HLA alleles, especially DR and DQ, strongly co-occurred, TCR associations were difficult to assign to individual alleles. In a later analysis, several top co-occurrence clusters were reported to appear linked to parvovirus B19, influenza, CMV and Epstein-Barr virus. The earlier analysis of some 560 of the donors excluded roughly 17 rarely observed V segments, including chromosome 9 orphons, because counts were too low. While some public TCRs were present in many individuals, most TCR sequences turned up only very rarely across donors. Because the 87-base-pair reads could not distinguish some IMGT-functional V segments, including TRBV6-2 and TRBV6-3, those segments were excluded. The study gave a list of 150 to 200 TCR beta chains associated with cytomegalovirus. The classifier was reported to diagnose cytomegalovirus status with high specificity and sensitivity in both the original cohort and the validation cohort. In this cohort, only TCR beta chains were sequenced, and detectable features were limited by the absence of alpha or paired-chain data. An earlier analysis of around 600 of the donors showed that most TCR beta V segments appeared in productive rearrangements either about 87% or about 30% of the time, which broadly matched IMGT annotations. In vitro tests confirmed that a few of the cytomegalovirus-associated TCR beta chains recognize cytomegalovirus antigens. A cluster of highly shared sequence variants was judged likely to be a technical artifact of the sequencing pipeline. A further reported finding was that TCR beta sequences accurately predicted the HLA-A and HLA-B alleles for most subjects in the first cohort. Roughly uniform sequencing depth across donors was assumed in presence/absence analyses, although this assumption may not hold. A later analysis found that most CMV-associated TCR beta chains appeared HLA-restricted, with HLA associations seemingly driven largely by CMV exposure. Linkage disequilibrium might explain the correlated functional status among segregating V segments, but an unknown experimental factor could not be ruled out. According to a later analysis, TCR association rates differed among HLA loci, with DRB1 alleles showing the most associated TCRs and HLA-C alleles showing the fewest.

This chain joins TRBV27 to TRBJ1-1, with a tentative D gene TRBD1 over 6 matching bases. Sequencing was performed on PBMCs. This receptor was identified in a woman between 35 and 50 years old in good health and CMV-seropositive. In nucleotides, the sequence is TGTGCCAGCAGTCCTCGGACAGCCTACACTGAAGCTTTCTTT. Its translation is CASSPRTAYTEAFF.